Listed below are T cell receptor beta chains from one sample, sequenced in a study of blood T cell repertoires in COVID-19. The data were produced by immunoSEQ multiplex PCR, yet TCRdb's version contains in-frame clones alone and is incomplete. The sample lists about 100,000 clones, 80% to 90% seen once, with 2.1% in the top ten. The sequencing input was peripheral blood. The source of these receptors is a human donor in a cohort sampled during active COVID-19. CDR3s include the opening cysteine and the closing phenylalanine or tryptophan. Fields, in order: clone size, V gene, D gene, J gene, CDR3 DNA, CDR3 protein. A D gene is named only where the DNA matches it firmly. A row's size may be missing; if present it is once, few, many or a size class.

clone_size: .
v_call: TRBV11-2
d_call: TRBD2
j_call: TRBJ2-7
cdr3_nt: TGTGCCAGCAGCTTAACTAGCGGGCCCTCCTACGAGCAGTACTTC
cdr3_aa: CASSLTSGPSYEQYF

clone_size: .
v_call: TRBV12-3/TRBV12-4
d_call: .
j_call: TRBJ2-7
cdr3_nt: TGTGCCAGCGGATACCCAGGATCCGAGCAGTACTTC
cdr3_aa: CASGYPGSEQYF

clone_size: .
v_call: TRBV9
d_call: TRBD1
j_call: TRBJ1-3
cdr3_nt: TGTGCCAGCAGCGTAGAGGGGGCGCGAGGAAACACCATATATTTT
cdr3_aa: CASSVEGARGNTIYF

clone_size: few
v_call: TRBV4-1
d_call: .
j_call: TRBJ1-5
cdr3_nt: TGCGCCAGCTCCCGCGCAGGGGTTGGTCAGCCCCAGCATTTT
cdr3_aa: CASSRAGVGQPQHF

clone_size: .
v_call: TRBV3-1/TRBV3-2
d_call: TRBD1
j_call: TRBJ1-6
cdr3_nt: TGTGCCAGCAGCAATACAGGGGATAATTCACCCCTCCACTTT
cdr3_aa: CASSNTGDNSPLHF

clone_size: .
v_call: TRBV9
d_call: TRBD1
j_call: TRBJ2-7
cdr3_nt: TGTGCCAGCAGCGTAACAGGGCAGACAGGGCCCTACGAGCAGTACTTC
cdr3_aa: CASSVTGQTGPYEQYF

clone_size: .
v_call: TRBV19
d_call: .
j_call: TRBJ1-5
cdr3_nt: TGTGCCAGTAGTATAGCCACAGTCAATCAGCCCCAGCATTTT
cdr3_aa: CASSIATVNQPQHF

clone_size: .
v_call: TRBV4-1
d_call: .
j_call: TRBJ1-2
cdr3_nt: TGCGCCAGCAGCCAGGGCCTTGGCTACACCTTC
cdr3_aa: CASSQGLGYTF

clone_size: .
v_call: TRBV5-5
d_call: .
j_call: TRBJ2-7
cdr3_nt: TGTGCCAGCAGCTTAACGGCCGGGACAACAACCTACGAGCAGTACTTC
cdr3_aa: CASSLTAGTTTYEQYF

clone_size: few
v_call: TRBV6-6
d_call: .
j_call: TRBJ2-2
cdr3_nt: TGTGCCAGCAGTTGGACTACACGGACCGGGGAGCTGTTTTTT
cdr3_aa: CASSWTTRTGELFF

clone_size: .
v_call: TRBV6-6
d_call: TRBD1
j_call: TRBJ2-7
cdr3_nt: TGTGCCAGCACCTCCCCCGGGACAGGGGTTGACGAGCAGTACTTC
cdr3_aa: CASTSPGTGVDEQYF

clone_size: .
v_call: TRBV7-2
d_call: .
j_call: TRBJ2-4
cdr3_nt: TGTGCCAGCAGCTTTCTAAACATTCAGTACTTC
cdr3_aa: CASSFLNIQYF

clone_size: .
v_call: TRBV7-6
d_call: TRBD1
j_call: TRBJ2-3
cdr3_nt: TGTGCCAGCAGCTTAGCGCGGACAGGGGAATGGGTAGATACGCAGTATTTT
cdr3_aa: CASSLARTGEWVDTQYF

clone_size: .
v_call: TRBV7-6
d_call: TRBD2
j_call: TRBJ2-3
cdr3_nt: TGTGCCAGCAGCTTAATGGAGGCGGGAGGAGCAGATACGCAGTATTTT
cdr3_aa: CASSLMEAGGADTQYF

clone_size: .
v_call: TRBV24-1
d_call: TRBD1
j_call: TRBJ2-3
cdr3_nt: TGTGCCACGCTTGGACAGGGGAGCACAGATACGCAGTATTTT
cdr3_aa: CATLGQGSTDTQYF

clone_size: few
v_call: TRBV28
d_call: .
j_call: TRBJ1-5
cdr3_nt: TGTGCCTCCCGGGAGTATAGCAATCAGCCCCAGCATTTT
cdr3_aa: CASREYSNQPQHF

clone_size: once
v_call: TRBV28
d_call: TRBD1
j_call: TRBJ1-2
cdr3_nt: TGTGCCAGCAGTTTACCTCCCCCAAGACAGGGCTATGGCTACACCTTC
cdr3_aa: CASSLPPPRQGYGYTF

clone_size: .
v_call: TRBV5-1
d_call: .
j_call: TRBJ2-2
cdr3_nt: TGCGCCAGCAGTCTCCAATATAGCGGGGAGCTGTTTTTT
cdr3_aa: CASSLQYSGELFF

clone_size: .
v_call: TRBV6-2/TRBV6-3
d_call: TRBD2
j_call: TRBJ2-3
cdr3_nt: TGTGCCAGCAGCCCTCTGGGGATCGGGGGGGGCGTAGATACGCAGTATTTT
cdr3_aa: CASSPLGIGGGVDTQYF

clone_size: .
v_call: TRBV28
d_call: .
j_call: TRBJ2-7
cdr3_nt: TGTGCCAGCACTCGTAGCGGATCCTACGAGCAGTACTTC
cdr3_aa: CASTRSGSYEQYF

clone_size: .
v_call: TRBV19
d_call: TRBD1
j_call: TRBJ1-5
cdr3_nt: TGTGCCAGTAGTATAGGAGGGAGAGGACAGGGGGCTCGACAGCCCCAGCATTTT
cdr3_aa: CASSIGGRGQGARQPQHF

clone_size: .
v_call: TRBV4-1
d_call: TRBD2
j_call: TRBJ2-7
cdr3_nt: TGCGCCAGCAGCCAAGTTCTCGGGACTAGCGGGACCTGGCAGTACTTC
cdr3_aa: CASSQVLGTSGTWQYF

clone_size: .
v_call: TRBV11-2
d_call: .
j_call: TRBJ1-2
cdr3_nt: TGTGCCAGCAGCCTACAGACAGGAGATAACTATGGCTACACCTTC
cdr3_aa: CASSLQTGDNYGYTF

clone_size: .
v_call: TRBV9
d_call: .
j_call: TRBJ2-7
cdr3_nt: TGTGCCAGCAGCGTAGATGCTAGTTCGACCTACGAGCAGTACTTC
cdr3_aa: CASSVDASSTYEQYF

clone_size: .
v_call: TRBV6-4
d_call: .
j_call: TRBJ1-2
cdr3_nt: TGTGCCAGCATGCCAATGGGGCCCAAAACAGGGTATAGATTGTATGGCTACACCTTC
cdr3_aa: CASMPMGPKTGYRLYGYTF